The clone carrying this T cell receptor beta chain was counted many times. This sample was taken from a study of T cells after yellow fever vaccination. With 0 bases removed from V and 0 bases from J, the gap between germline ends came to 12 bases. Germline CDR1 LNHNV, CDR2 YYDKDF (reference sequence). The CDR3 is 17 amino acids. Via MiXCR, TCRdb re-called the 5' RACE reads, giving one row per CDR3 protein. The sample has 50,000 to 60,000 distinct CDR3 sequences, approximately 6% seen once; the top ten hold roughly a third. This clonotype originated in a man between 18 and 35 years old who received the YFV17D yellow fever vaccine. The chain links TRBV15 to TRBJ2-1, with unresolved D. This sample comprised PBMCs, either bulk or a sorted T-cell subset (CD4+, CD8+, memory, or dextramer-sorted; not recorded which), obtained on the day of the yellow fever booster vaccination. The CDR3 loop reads CATSRDASINSYNEQFF. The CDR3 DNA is TGTGCCACCAGCAGAGATGCTTCGATAAACTCCTACAATGAGCAGTTCTTC. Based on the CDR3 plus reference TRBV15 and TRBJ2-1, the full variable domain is DAMVIQNPRYQVTQFGKPVTLSCSQTLNHNVMYWYQQKSSQAPKLLFHYYDKDFNNEADTPDNFQSRRPNTSFCFLDIRSPGLGDTAMYLCATSRDASINSYNEQFFGPGTRLTVL.